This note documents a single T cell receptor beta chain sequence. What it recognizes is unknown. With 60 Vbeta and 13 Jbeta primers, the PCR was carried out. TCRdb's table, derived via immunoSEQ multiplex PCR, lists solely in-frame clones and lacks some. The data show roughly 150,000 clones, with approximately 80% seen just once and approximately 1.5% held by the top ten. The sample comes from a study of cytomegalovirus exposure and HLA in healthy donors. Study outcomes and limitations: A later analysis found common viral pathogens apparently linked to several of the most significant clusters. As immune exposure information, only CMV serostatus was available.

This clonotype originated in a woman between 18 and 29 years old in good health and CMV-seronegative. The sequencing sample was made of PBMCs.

CDR3 bases: TGTGCCAGCAGACTAGGGGGTGCCGAAAAACTGTTTTTT. Protein: CASRLGGAEKLFF. V gene TRBV2 combines with J gene TRBJ1-4, with D possibly matching TRBD1 (6 bases). Germline-derived CDR1 and CDR2 are SNHLY and FYNNEI. Trimming cost V 6 bases and J 8 bases, with 13 bases left between them. This CDR3 has 13 residues.